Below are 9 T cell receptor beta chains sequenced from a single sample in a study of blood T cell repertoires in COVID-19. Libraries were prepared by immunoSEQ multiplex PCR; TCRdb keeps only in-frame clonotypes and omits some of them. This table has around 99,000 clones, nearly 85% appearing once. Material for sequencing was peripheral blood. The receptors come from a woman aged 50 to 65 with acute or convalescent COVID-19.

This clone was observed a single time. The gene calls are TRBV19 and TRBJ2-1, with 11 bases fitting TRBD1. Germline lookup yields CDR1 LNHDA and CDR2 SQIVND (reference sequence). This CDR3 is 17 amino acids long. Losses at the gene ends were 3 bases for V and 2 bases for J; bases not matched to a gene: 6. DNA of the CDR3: TGTGCCAGTAGTATTTGGAGGGACAGGGGGACCTACAATGAGCAGTTCTTC. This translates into CASSIWRDRGTYNEQFF.

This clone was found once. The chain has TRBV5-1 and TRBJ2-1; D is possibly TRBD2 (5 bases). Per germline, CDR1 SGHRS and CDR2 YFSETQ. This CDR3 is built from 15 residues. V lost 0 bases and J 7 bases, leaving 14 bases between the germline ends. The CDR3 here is CASSLAGVPQNEQFF. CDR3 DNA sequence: TGCGCCAGCAGCTTGGCCGGGGTCCCCCAAAATGAGCAGTTCTTC.

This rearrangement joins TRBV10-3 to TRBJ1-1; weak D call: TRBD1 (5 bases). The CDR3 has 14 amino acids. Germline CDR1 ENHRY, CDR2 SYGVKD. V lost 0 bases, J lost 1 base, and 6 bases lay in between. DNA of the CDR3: TGTGCCATCAGTGAGTCTAGGGGGAACACTGAAGCTTTCTTT. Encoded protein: CAISESRGNTEAFF.

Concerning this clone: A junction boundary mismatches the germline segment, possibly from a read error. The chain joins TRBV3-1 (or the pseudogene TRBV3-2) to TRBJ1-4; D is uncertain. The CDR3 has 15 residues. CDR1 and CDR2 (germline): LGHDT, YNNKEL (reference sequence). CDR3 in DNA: TGTGCCAGCAGCCAAGGTAGAGGGTTTAATGGAAAACTGTTTTTT. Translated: CASSQGRGFNGKLFF.

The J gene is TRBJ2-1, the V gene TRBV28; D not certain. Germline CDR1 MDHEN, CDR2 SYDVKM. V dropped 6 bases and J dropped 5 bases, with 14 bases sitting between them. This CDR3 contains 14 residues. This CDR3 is CASSSLGPHNEQFF. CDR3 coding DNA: TGTGCCAGCAGCTCCCTTGGCCCACACAATGAGCAGTTCTTC.

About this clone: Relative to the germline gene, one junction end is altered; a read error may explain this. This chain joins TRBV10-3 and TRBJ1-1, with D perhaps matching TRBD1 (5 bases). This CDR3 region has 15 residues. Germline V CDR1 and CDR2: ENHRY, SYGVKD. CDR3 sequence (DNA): TGTGCGATCAGCGATGTCGCCCGGGGGTACACTGAAGCTTTCTTT. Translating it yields CAISDVARGYTEAFF.

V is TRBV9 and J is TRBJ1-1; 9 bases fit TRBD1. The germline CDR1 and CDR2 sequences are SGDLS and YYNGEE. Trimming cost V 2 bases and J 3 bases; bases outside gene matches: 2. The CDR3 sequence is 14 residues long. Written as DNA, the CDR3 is TGTGCCAGCAGCGTCGGACAGGGGTACACTGAAGCTTTCTTT. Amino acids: CASSVGQGYTEAFF.

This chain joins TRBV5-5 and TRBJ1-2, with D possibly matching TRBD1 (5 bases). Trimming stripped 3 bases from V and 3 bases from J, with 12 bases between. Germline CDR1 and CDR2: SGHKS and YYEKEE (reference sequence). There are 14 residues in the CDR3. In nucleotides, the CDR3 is TGTGCCAGCAGCTACGGGCAGGGCTACTATGGCTACACCTTC. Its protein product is CASSYGQGYYGYTF.

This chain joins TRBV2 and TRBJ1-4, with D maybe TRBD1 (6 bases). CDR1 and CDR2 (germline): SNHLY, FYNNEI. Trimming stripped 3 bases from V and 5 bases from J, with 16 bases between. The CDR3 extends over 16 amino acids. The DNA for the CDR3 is TGTGCCAGCAGTGAGTACAGAGGGGGACTAAATGAAAAACTGTTTTTT. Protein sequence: CASSEYRGGLNEKLFF.